These 13 T cell receptor beta chains originate from one sample sequenced in a study of CD8 T cells in Susac syndrome. RNA totalling about 0.45 to 1 ug underwent reverse transcription with random hexamers. TCRdb processed the immunoSEQ multiplex PCR reads anew with MiXCR; each CDR3 protein has one entry. This table holds about 90,000 distinct CDR3 sequences, roughly 96% found once. Sequenced: CD8+ T cells from PBMCs. Source of these receptors: a human donor with Susac syndrome.

The chain carries TRBV5-1 and TRBJ2-5; perhaps TRBD2 as D (5 bases). The CDR3 consists of 16 residues. The germline V gene encodes CDR1 SGHRS and CDR2 YFSETQ. Deletions cut 6 bases from V and 2 bases from J, with 20 bases between. DNA of the CDR3: TGCGCCAGCACCTGGGATCCTTCGGGGATACAAGAGACCCAGTACTTC. This sequence encodes CASTWDPSGIQETQYF.

V is TRBV7-9 and J is TRBJ2-7; 8 bases align to TRBD1. This CDR3 contains 14 residues. V lost 5 bases and J lost 6; bases outside the gene matches: 9. Per germline, CDR1 SEHNR and CDR2 FQNEAQ (reference sequence). This CDR3 reads CASSQQGGSFEQYF. In DNA, the CDR3 is TGTGCCAGCAGCCAACAGGGGGGCTCTTTCGAGCAGTACTTC. The entire variable domain, with the rest obtained from reference TRBV7-9 and TRBJ2-7, is as follows: DTGVSQNPRHKITKRGQNVTFRCDPISEHNRLYWYRQTLGQGPEFLTYFQNEAQLEKSRLLSDRFSAERPKGSFSTLEIQRTEQGDSAMYLCASSQQGGSFEQYFGPGTRLTVT.

The chain has TRBV9 and TRBJ2-1, with 7 bases matching TRBD2. The germline V gene has CDR1 SGDLS and CDR2 YYNGEE. CDR3 length: 13 amino acids. Trimming cost V 2 bases and J 5 bases; bases outside gene matches: 1. CDR3 loop: CASSVSGNNEQFF. CDR3 coding DNA: TGTGCCAGCAGCGTGAGCGGGAACAATGAGCAGTTCTTC. The variable domain in full, with the rest retrieved from reference TRBV9 and TRBJ2-1, is DSGVTQTPKHLITATGQRVTLRCSPRSGDLSVYWYQQSLDQGLQFLIQYYNGEERAKGNILERFSAQQFPDLHSELNLSSLELGDSALYFCASSVSGNNEQFFGPGTRLTVL.

The V and J genes are TRBV6-5 and TRBJ2-3; 8 bases align to TRBD2. This CDR3 is 14 amino acids long. Germline V gene data show CDR1 as MNHEY and CDR2 as SVGAGI. V shed 2 bases, J shed 8 bases, and the junction held 6 bases outside the gene matches. The CDR3 DNA follows: TGTGCCAGCAGTTACAGGCTAGCGGGTTCTACGCAGTATTTT. Translated: CASSYRLAGSTQYF.

The genes are TRBV29-1 and TRBJ1-2; D unresolved. V was trimmed by 4 bases and J by 2 bases, leaving 11 bases between them. CDR3 length equals 13 residues. CDR1 is SQVTM, CDR2 ANQGSEA, per germline. In nucleotides, the CDR3 is TGCAGCGTTGGCCGGGATGCCAACTATGGCTACACCTTC. It is translated as CSVGRDANYGYTF.

The V gene is TRBV12-3 or TRBV12-4, the J gene TRBJ2-1; TRBD1 might be the D (5 bases). Between the trimmed V and J ends, which lost 6 bases and 6 bases, there was a span of 12 bases. The CDR3 length is 13 residues. The CDR3 DNA follows: TGTGCCAGCAGCCTGGGCAGGGTCAATGAGCAGTTCTTC. Its protein product is CASSLGRVNEQFF.

The rearrangement links TRBV3-1 to TRBJ2-3; D not certain. V dropped 0 bases and J dropped 0 bases, with 7 bases sitting between them. The CDR3 is 15 amino acids. Germline CDR1 and CDR2: LGHDT and YNNKEL (reference sequence). This CDR3 reads CASSQEERSTDTQYF. CDR3 bases: TGTGCCAGCAGCCAAGAGGAAAGAAGCACAGATACGCAGTATTTT.

This clonotype was seen a handful of times. The gene calls are TRBV6-5 and TRBJ1-1; D is possibly TRBD1 (6 bases). CDR1 MNHEY and CDR2 SVGAGI come from the germline V gene. V was clipped by 6 bases and J by 4 bases, with 9 bases between them. This CDR3 contains 12 residues. CDR3 in DNA: TGTGCCAGCAGCTTACAGGGCACTGAAGCTTTCTTT. This translates into CASSLQGTEAFF.

The genes are TRBV20-1 and TRBJ2-3; D unresolved. The CDR3 is 17 amino acids. Per the germline V gene, CDR1 is DFQATT and CDR2 is SNEGSKA (reference sequence). Trimming removed 3 bases at V and 3 bases at J, with 22 bases between. The CDR3 nucleotides are TGCAGTGCTAGCTCACCCCTATCCATACTCAGGACAGATACGCAGTATTTT. Translated, it gives CSASSPLSILRTDTQYF.

This chain uses TRBV19 with TRBJ1-2; D gene unclear. This CDR3 has 14 residues. Germline CDR1 and CDR2: LNHDA and SQIVND (reference sequence). Trimming left V 6 bases short and J 4 bases short, with 15 bases between. The CDR3 coding sequence is TGTGCCAGTAGGACCCTCGGGGATACCTATGGCTACACCTTC. Translation: CASRTLGDTYGYTF.

V gene TRBV3-1 combines with J gene TRBJ1-2; 7 bases align to TRBD1. Germline lookup yields CDR1 LGHDT and CDR2 YNNKEL (reference sequence). This CDR3 has 15 residues. With V trimmed by 4 bases and J by 0 bases, 5 bases remained unmatched. The CDR3 nucleotides read TGTGCCAGCAGCCGAGACAGGGTCCCTAACTATGGCTACACCTTC. Its protein product is CASSRDRVPNYGYTF.

The chain joins TRBV20-1 to TRBJ2-7, with 10 positions matching TRBD1. Trimming at V came to 6 bases and at J to 2 bases, leaving 7 bases not matched to a gene. Germline assignment: CDR1 DFQATT and CDR2 SNEGSKA (reference sequence). This CDR3 comprises 14 residues. The DNA for the CDR3 is TGCAGTGCCCTTAGACAGGGGGCTCCCTACGAGCAGTACTTC. Amino acids: CSALRQGAPYEQYF.

This chain uses TRBV4-1 with TRBJ2-3; the D is unclear. Trimming cost V 0 bases and J 4 bases, with 11 bases left between them. The CDR3 totals 15 residues. Looked up from germline, CDR1 is MGHRA and CDR2 is YSYEKL. The CDR3 region has the DNA TGCGCCAGCAGCCAAGAAGACCCCACGGCAGATACGCAGTATTTT. The encoded protein is CASSQEDPTADTQYF.